A selection of T cell receptor beta chains follows, all from one sample in a study of monozygotic twins with inflammatory bowel disease. Each CDR3 protein gets one entry in TCRdb, which reprocessed the 5' RACE reads and gives no DNA. Recorded for this sample: more than 85,000 distinct CDR3 sequences. Input material: blood. Receptors originate from a human donor with ulcerative colitis or Crohn's disease, or a healthy co-twin of an affected twin (not recorded which). Both conserved end residues are part of each CDR3.

TRBJ1-2 | TRBV7-2 | CASSFQGDGYGYTF
TRBJ1-6 | TRBV18 | CASSSGTGDSPLHF
TRBJ2-1 | TRBV9 | CASSIGTSGRGSYNEQFF
TRBJ2-5 | TRBV6-5 | CASSYGWRGEKTQYF
TRBJ1-5 | TRBV9 | CASSARAFAQPQHF
TRBJ2-1 | TRBV3-1 | CASRRTDRGGHEQFF
TRBJ1-6 | TRBV7-9 | CASSLELSNSPLHF
TRBJ1-1 | TRBV5-6 | CASSQQLYSWTEAFF
TRBJ1-1 | TRBV11-1 | CASSLYFWEKGGQGTEAFF
TRBJ1-1 | TRBV20-1 | CSANPGGGYTEAFF
TRBJ1-2 | TRBV5-5 | CASTLAARTLYGYTF
TRBJ1-5 | TRBV28 | CASSFHTGGDQPQHF
TRBJ1-6 | TRBV6-5 | CAGSTQGAAPLHF
TRBJ1-6 | TRBV2 | CASGPPPRGSPLHF
TRBJ2-3 | TRBV5-1 | CASSFLQGAGDTQYF
TRBJ1-3 | TRBV6-5 | CASSFDTGNTIYF
TRBJ1-5 | TRBV12-3/TRBV12-4 | CASSLRRRADGPQHF
TRBJ2-5 | TRBV12-3/TRBV12-4 | CASSGSGRAWETQYF
TRBJ2-2 | TRBV20-1 | CSAQRGGAGELFF
TRBJ1-5 | TRBV20-1 | CSASLGNQPQHF
TRBJ2-7 | TRBV7-2 | CASSWGSGSPYEQYF
TRBJ2-1 | TRBV20-1 | CSAKTPPFSYNEQFF
TRBJ2-3 | TRBV7-9 | CASSLGGTGFTDTQYF
TRBJ2-7 | TRBV28 | CASSLLIGLDLYEQYF
TRBJ2-3 | TRBV11-3 | CASSLAGGGPDTQYF
TRBJ1-1 | TRBV28 | CASRQQGRTEAFF
TRBJ2-1 | TRBV11-2 | CASTTATSYNEQFF
TRBJ2-3 | TRBV15 | CATSRVAGGGTDTQYF
TRBJ1-1 | TRBV18 | CASSPRGTGETEAFF
TRBJ2-1 | TRBV7-2 | CASRPGLSGINEQFF
TRBJ2-1 | TRBV6-9 | CASSYSAGTGPYNEQFF
TRBJ2-3 | TRBV12-3/TRBV12-4 | CASSLLLAISTDTQYF
TRBJ1-2 | TRBV30 | CAWSAAVTDGYTF
TRBJ2-7 | TRBV4-3 | CASSRLRVPIYEQYF
TRBJ1-5 | TRBV5-1 | CASSPTGNAQPQHF
TRBJ2-2 | TRBV5-1 | CASSEITGTGTGELFF
TRBJ2-2 | TRBV12-3/TRBV12-4 | CASSDTATGELFF
TRBJ1-3 | TRBV5-4 | CASSSGTDSGNTIYF
TRBJ1-4 | TRBV2 | CASSEDKNEKLFF
TRBJ1-1 | TRBV2 | CASSTGRFRNGAFF
TRBJ2-7 | TRBV5-4 | CASSLAFQGASYEQYF
TRBJ2-5 | TRBV12-3/TRBV12-4 | CASRRTTPGESQYF
TRBJ2-3 | TRBV4-1 | CASSQGRPSADTQYF
TRBJ2-6 | TRBV5-4 | CASSLGRPGANVLTF
TRBJ2-1 | TRBV5-1 | CASSWTGLSTDEQFF
TRBJ1-2 | TRBV12-3/TRBV12-4 | CASSPRDGNYGYTF
TRBJ1-1 | TRBV7-9 | CASSPDGPVTEAFF
TRBJ2-7 | TRBV28 | CASSLAPGAYEQYF
TRBJ2-2 | TRBV25-1 | CASSESFGVGRSNTGELFF
TRBJ2-5 | TRBV29-1 | CSVAPRLGYGSEETQYF
TRBJ1-2 | TRBV5-5 | CASSLRTGDGYTF
TRBJ2-7 | TRBV20-1 | CSARNLAGGGEQYF
TRBJ1-5 | TRBV12-3/TRBV12-4 | CASSQRTVSNQPQHF
TRBJ1-5 | TRBV12-3/TRBV12-4 | CASSLSGRGFNQPQHF
TRBJ2-1 | TRBV20-1 | CSARDQALAGVTDEQFF